These 13 T cell receptor beta chains originate from one sample sequenced in a study of regulatory T cells in long-lasting Graves disease. Time point defined: persistent/refractory GD, antithyroid drugs over 5 years with positive TRAb. PBMCs provided the RNA from which the TCR library was made. Relying on iRepertoire HTBI primers and Arm-PCR of CDR3 regions, the team built TCR beta libraries. From the multiplex PCR reads, TCRdb called clonotypes with MiXCR, one entry per CDR3 protein. The repertoire consists of about 460,000 distinct CDR3 sequences, with approximately 22% occurring once and the leading ten covering roughly 13%. The specimen was peripheral blood mononuclear cells (PBMCs), collected when the disease was refractory, from a patient treated with antithyroid drugs. These receptor sequences come from a female donor with Graves disease.

This sequence joins TRBV19 and TRBJ1-1; D is ambiguous. Trimming cost V 6 bases and J 0 bases, with 20 bases left between them. The CDR3 consists of 17 residues. Germline-derived CDR1 and CDR2 are LNHDA and SQIVND (reference sequence). The DNA for the CDR3 is TGTGCCAGTAGGAAAATCTCCGACGGTTTCATGAACACTGAAGCTTTCTTT. This translates into CASRKISDGFMNTEAFF.

The rearrangement uses TRBV2 and TRBJ2-3; 12 bases agree with TRBD2. V shed 6 bases and J 8 bases; nucleotides not matched to a gene: 12. The CDR3 is 16 residues long. In germline, CDR1 is SNHLY, CDR2 FYNNEI. The CDR3 nucleotides are TGTGCCAGCAGAGCTAACCTAGCGGGAGGGCGGGGTACGCAGTATTTT. Translating it yields CASRANLAGGRGTQYF. The variable domain in full, completed from reference TRBV2 and TRBJ2-3, reads EPEVTQTPSHQVTQMGQEVILRCVPISNHLYFYWYRQILGQKVEFLVSFYNNEISEKSEIFDDQFSVERPDGSNFTLKIRSTKLEDSAMYFCASRANLAGGRGTQYFGPGTRLTVL.

Ten or more counts support this clonotype. The chain is built from TRBV20-1 and TRBJ1-1; D not resolved. CDR3 length equals 10 residues. Germline lookup yields CDR1 DFQATT and CDR2 SNEGSKA (reference sequence). Trimming stripped 4 bases from V and 3 bases from J, with 3 bases between. The CDR3 DNA follows: TGCAGTGCTACCTACACTGAAGCTTTCTTT. Translating gives CSATYTEAFF.

At least ten counts were recorded for this clonotype. The CDR3 spells CASNTGNGYGYTF. The CDR3 bases are TGTGCCAGCAACACAGGGAATGGGTATGGCTACACCTTC. This chain joins TRBV12-3 or TRBV12-4 and TRBJ1-2; possible D gene TRBD1, 6 bases. The CDR3 has 13 amino acids. V shed 7 bases and J shed 5 bases, with 14 bases lying between them.

Regarding this clonotype: Here the CDR3 omits its conserved ending phenylalanine or tryptophan, so a read error is the likely source. The chain carries TRBV20-1 and TRBJ1-6; 10 bases match TRBD1. CDR1 is DFQATT and CDR2 is SNEGSKA in the germline V gene (reference sequence). The CDR3 extends over 13 amino acids. Trimming at V came to 5 bases and at J to 9 bases, leaving 4 bases not matched to a gene. CDR3 nucleotide sequence: TGCAGTGCTGCGGACAGGGGGGGTTCACCCCTCCACCTT. Its protein product is CSAADRGGSPLHL.

A remark on this clonotype: It may be a read error: a sequence one base away is much more abundant. This rearrangement joins TRBV28 to TRBJ1-1, with 8 bases that match TRBD1. Trimming took 8 bases from V and 3 from J; bases not matched to a gene: 11. In germline, CDR1 is MDHEN, CDR2 SYDVKM. The CDR3 consists of 15 residues. The CDR3 DNA reads TGTGCCAGCTACTCAGGGGGCGCAAATGACACTGAAGCTTTCTTT. Translation: CASYSGGANDTEAFF.

In its sample, this clonotype was seen many times. The gene calls are TRBV2 and TRBJ2-7; 8 bases line up with TRBD2. Germline V gives CDR1 SNHLY, CDR2 FYNNEI. The ends lost 2 bases at V and 6 bases at J; junction bases unmatched: 12. This CDR3 region has 16 residues. CDR3 bases: TGTGCCAGCAGTGAAAGGATTTTAGCGGGAATGGGCGAGCAGTACTTC. This encodes CASSERILAGMGEQYF.

The V call is TRBV18, the J call TRBJ1-3; a possible D gene is TRBD1 (5 bases). In germline, CDR1 is KGHSH, CDR2 LQKENI. Trimming took off 4 bases at V and 8 bases at J, with 15 bases between the two ends. This CDR3 is built from 14 residues. The CDR3 DNA follows: TGTGCCAGCTCACTTGGACGTCCGGGGGACACCATATATTTT. It is translated as CASSLGRPGDTIYF.

This clonotype has only a few counts. A clone one base away is much larger, so this may be a read error. The CDR3 spells CASTLGVGQGENIQYF. CDR3 DNA: TGTGCCAGCACCCTTGGGGTCGGACAGGGGGAGAACATTCAGTACTTC. The chain uses TRBV2 and TRBJ2-4; TRBD1 aligns across 10 bases. The germline CDR1 and CDR2 sequences are SNHLY and FYNNEI. The length of the CDR3 is 16 residues. V trimming: 7 bases; J trimming: 7 bases; junction bases outside the gene matches: 13.

A few counts support this clonotype. The V call is TRBV20-1, the J call TRBJ1-1, with 7 bases lining up with TRBD1. Losses at the gene ends were 1 base for V and 5 bases for J; bases not matched to a gene: 4. The CDR3 has 13 residues. Per germline, CDR1 DFQATT and CDR2 SNEGSKA (reference sequence). The CDR3, as DNA: TGCAGTGCTAGAGTCAGGGGGTGGACTGAAGCTTTCTTT. Residues: CSARVRGWTEAFF.

This rearrangement joins TRBV29-1 to TRBJ1-2; the match to TRBD1 covers 7 bases. Germline V gives CDR1 SQVTM, CDR2 ANQGSEA. V gave up 6 bases and J gave up 5 bases; unmatched junction bases: 9. The length of the CDR3 is 13 residues. CDR3 in amino acids: CSVATGTAYGYTF. The DNA for the CDR3 is TGCAGCGTGGCCACCGGGACAGCTTATGGCTACACCTTC. Complete variable domain (other parts from reference TRBV29-1 and TRBJ1-2): SAVISQKPSRDICQRGTSLTIQCQVDSQVTMMFWYRQQPGQSLTLIATANQGSEATYESGFVIDKFPISRPNLTFSTLTVSNMSPEDSSIYLCSVATGTAYGYTFGSGTRLTVV.

The table lists this clonotype with many counts. The chain combines TRBV2 with TRBJ1-2; D uncertain. CDR1 and CDR2 (germline): SNHLY, FYNNEI. CDR3 length equals 10 residues. Trimming cost V 7 bases and J 5 bases, with 5 bases left between them. The CDR3 region is CASTGYGYTF. The DNA for the CDR3 is TGTGCCAGCACTGGGTATGGCTACACCTTC.

This clonotype was seen a few times. The gene calls are TRBV5-1 and TRBJ1-4; 7 nucleotides align to TRBD1. The J segment lost 7 bases and the V segment lost 0 bases, leaving 9 bases of the junction unmatched. From germline, CDR1 is SGHRS and CDR2 YFSETQ. This CDR3 has 16 amino acids. This CDR3 is CASSLAGTGDTEKLFF. The CDR3 region has the DNA TGCGCCAGCAGCTTGGCCGGAACAGGGGATACTGAAAAACTGTTTTTT.